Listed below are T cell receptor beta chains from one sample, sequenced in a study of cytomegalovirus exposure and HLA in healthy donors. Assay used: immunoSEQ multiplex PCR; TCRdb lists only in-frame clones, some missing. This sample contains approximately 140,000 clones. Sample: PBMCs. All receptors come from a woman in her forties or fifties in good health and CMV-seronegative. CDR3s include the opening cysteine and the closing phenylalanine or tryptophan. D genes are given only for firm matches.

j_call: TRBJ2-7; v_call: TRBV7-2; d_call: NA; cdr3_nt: TGTGCCAGCAGCTCTTTAGCGGCGACCTACGAGCAGTACTTC; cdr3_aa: CASSSLAATYEQYF
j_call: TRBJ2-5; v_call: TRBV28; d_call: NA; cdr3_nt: TGTGCCAGCAGTTCCCCCTTGACCCAGTACTTC; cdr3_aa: CASSSPLTQYF
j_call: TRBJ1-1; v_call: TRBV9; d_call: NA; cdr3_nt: TGTGCCAGCAGCCCACGGGGGAATCACGGGCACACTGAAGCTTTCTTT; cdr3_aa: CASSPRGNHGHTEAFF
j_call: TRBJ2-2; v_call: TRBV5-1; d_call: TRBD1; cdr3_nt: TGCGCCAGCAGCTTGCCCCGACAGGGCGGCACCGGGGAGCTGTTTTTT; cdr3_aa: CASSLPRQGGTGELFF
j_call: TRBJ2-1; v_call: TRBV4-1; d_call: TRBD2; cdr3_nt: TGCGCCAGCAGCCAACCCCAGTCTAGCGGGAGGCGGGATGAGCAGTTCTTC; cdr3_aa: CASSQPQSSGRRDEQFF
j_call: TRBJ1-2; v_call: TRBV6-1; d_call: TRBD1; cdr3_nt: TGTGCCAGCAGTGAAGGGGACAGGTCCAGCCCCATAAACTATGGCTACACCTTC; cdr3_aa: CASSEGDRSSPINYGYTF
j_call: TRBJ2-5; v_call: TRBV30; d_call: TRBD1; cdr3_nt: TGTGCCTATTCAGGACAGGTCCAAGAGACCCAGTACTTC; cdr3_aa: CAYSGQVQETQYF
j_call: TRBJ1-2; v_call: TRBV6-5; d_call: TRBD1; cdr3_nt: TGTGCCAGCACCAGGGGGCACGGCTACACCTTC; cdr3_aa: CASTRGHGYTF
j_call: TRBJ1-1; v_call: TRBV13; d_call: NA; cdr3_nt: TGTGCCAGCAGCCAGGAGACAGAAGGGATCACTGAAGCTTTCTTT; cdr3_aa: CASSQETEGITEAFF
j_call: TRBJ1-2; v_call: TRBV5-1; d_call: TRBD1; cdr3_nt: TGCGCCAGCAGCTCTCGGACAGGGAACTATGGCTACACCTTC; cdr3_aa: CASSSRTGNYGYTF
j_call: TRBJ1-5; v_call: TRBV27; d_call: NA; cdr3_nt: TGTGCCAGCAGTCTAGGGGTCAATCAGCCCCAGCATTTT; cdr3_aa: CASSLGVNQPQHF
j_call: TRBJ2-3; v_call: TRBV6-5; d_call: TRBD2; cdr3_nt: TGTGCCAGCAGACCCCTAGCGGGCACAGATACGCAGTATTTT; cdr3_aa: CASRPLAGTDTQYF
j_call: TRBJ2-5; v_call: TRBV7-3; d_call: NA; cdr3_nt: TGTGCCAGCAGCATTACAGGGTCTGAGACCCAGTACTTC; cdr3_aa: CASSITGSETQYF
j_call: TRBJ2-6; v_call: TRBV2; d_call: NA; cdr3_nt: TGTGCCAGCAAGAGTCCGTTGGGGGCGCGATGGGGGGCCAACGTCCTGACTTTC; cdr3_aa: CASKSPLGARWGANVLTF
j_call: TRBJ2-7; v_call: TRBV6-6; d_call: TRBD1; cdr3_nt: TGTGCCAGCACGGACAGGGAGAGCTACGAGCAGTACTTC; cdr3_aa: CASTDRESYEQYF
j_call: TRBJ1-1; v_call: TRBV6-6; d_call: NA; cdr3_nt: TGTGCCAGCAGTCCGGACACTGAAGCTTTCTTT; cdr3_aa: CASSPDTEAFF
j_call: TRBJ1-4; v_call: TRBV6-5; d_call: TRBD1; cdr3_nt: TGTGCCAGCAGTTACTCCGGGACAGAAGTTGAAAAACTGTTTTTT; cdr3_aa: CASSYSGTEVEKLFF
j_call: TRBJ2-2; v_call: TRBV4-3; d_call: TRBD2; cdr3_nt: TGCGCCAGCAGCCCGATAGGGGCGGGAGGCTTAGCCGGGGAGCTGTTTTTT; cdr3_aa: CASSPIGAGGLAGELFF
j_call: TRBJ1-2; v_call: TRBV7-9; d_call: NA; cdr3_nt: TGTGCCAGCAGCTTGGACAGAAGGACTAACTATGGCTACACCTTC; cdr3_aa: CASSLDRRTNYGYTF
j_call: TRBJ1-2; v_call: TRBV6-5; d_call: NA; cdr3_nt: TGTGCCAGCAGGTCCGGGAGTTCCTATGGCTACACCTTC; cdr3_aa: CASRSGSSYGYTF
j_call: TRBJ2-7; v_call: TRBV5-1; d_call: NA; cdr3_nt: TGCGCCAGCAGCTTGGACTTCTACGAGCAGTACTTC; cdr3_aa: CASSLDFYEQYF
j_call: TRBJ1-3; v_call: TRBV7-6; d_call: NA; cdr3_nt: TGTGCCAGCAGCTTAGGTCGGGTGACTGGAAACACCATATATTTT; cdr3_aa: CASSLGRVTGNTIYF
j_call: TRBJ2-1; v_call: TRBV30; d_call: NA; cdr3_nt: TGTGCCTGGAGTTACGGGGTATCACCCAATGAGCAGTTCTTC; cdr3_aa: CAWSYGVSPNEQFF
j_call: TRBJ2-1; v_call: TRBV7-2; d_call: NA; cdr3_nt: TGTGCCAGCAGCTTGGGATCCGGGGGCAATGAGCAGTTCTTC; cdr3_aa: CASSLGSGGNEQFF
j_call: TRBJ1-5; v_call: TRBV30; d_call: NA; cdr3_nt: TGTGCCTGGAGTCCGGGGTTCGGCAATCAGCCCCAGCATTTT; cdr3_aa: CAWSPGFGNQPQHF
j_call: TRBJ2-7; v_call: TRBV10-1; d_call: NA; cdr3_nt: TGCGCCAGCAGTGAGCCCCAGGGGCTAGCGGCCTACGAGCAGTACTTC; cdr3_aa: CASSEPQGLAAYEQYF
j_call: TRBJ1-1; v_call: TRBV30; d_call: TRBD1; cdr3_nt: TGTGCCTGGAGGGGGGTCAGGGGGGATACTGAAGCTTTCTTT; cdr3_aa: CAWRGVRGDTEAFF
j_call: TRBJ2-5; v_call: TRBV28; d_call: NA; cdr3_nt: TGTGCCAGCAGCCAGACAGTAGGATTTCTTCGGGCCCAGTACTTC; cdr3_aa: CASSQTVGFLRAQYF
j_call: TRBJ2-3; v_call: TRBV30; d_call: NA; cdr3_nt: TGTGCCTGGAGTCCCCACACGACCCAGACGGGGGATACGCAGTATTTT; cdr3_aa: CAWSPHTTQTGDTQYF
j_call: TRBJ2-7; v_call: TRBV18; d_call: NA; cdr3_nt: TGTGCCAGCTCTCTACTTTCGGAGCCAGTTAGCGCCTACGAGCAGTACTTC; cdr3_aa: CASSLLSEPVSAYEQYF
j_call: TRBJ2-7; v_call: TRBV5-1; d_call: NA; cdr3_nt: TGCGCCAGCTCTTTTAGAACAGGTGCCTACTACGAGCAGTACTTC; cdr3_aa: CASSFRTGAYYEQYF
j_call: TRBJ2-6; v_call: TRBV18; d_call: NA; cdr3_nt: TGTGCCAGCTCACGAACAGGTTTCTCTGGGGCCAACGTCCTGACTTTC; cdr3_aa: CASSRTGFSGANVLTF
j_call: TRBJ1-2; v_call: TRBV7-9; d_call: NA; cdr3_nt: TGTGCCAGCAGCTTCTCCCGAGGGGACTCTAACTATGGCTACACCTTC; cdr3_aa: CASSFSRGDSNYGYTF
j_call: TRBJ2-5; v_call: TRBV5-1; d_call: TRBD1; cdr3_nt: TGCGCCAGCCGACAGGGGACATCGCAAGAGACCCAGTACTTC; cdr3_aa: CASRQGTSQETQYF
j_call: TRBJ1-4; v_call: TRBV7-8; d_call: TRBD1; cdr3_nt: TGTGCCAGCAGCTCCCGACAGGGAACTAATGAAAAACTGTTTTTT; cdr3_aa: CASSSRQGTNEKLFF
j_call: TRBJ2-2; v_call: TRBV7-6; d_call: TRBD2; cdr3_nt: TGTGCCAGCAGCTTAGAAGGGGCTAGCGGGGCCACCGGGGAGCTGTTTTTT; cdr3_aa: CASSLEGASGATGELFF
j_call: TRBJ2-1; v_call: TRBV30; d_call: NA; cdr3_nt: TGTGCCTGGAGTACGAGTGAGCAGTTCTTC; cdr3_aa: CAWSTSEQFF
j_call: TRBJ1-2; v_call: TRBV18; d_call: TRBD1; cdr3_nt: TGTGCCAGCTCACCCGGGACAGGTGGAGGCTACACCTTC; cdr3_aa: CASSPGTGGGYTF
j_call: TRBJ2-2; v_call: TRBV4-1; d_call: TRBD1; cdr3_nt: TGCGCCAGCAGCCATACCCGGACAGGGGACACCGGGGAGCTGTTTTTT; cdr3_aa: CASSHTRTGDTGELFF
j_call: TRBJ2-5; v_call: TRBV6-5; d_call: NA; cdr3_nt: TGTGCCAGCAGTTACGAGGGATTACCCCAAGAGACCCAGTACTTC; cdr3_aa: CASSYEGLPQETQYF
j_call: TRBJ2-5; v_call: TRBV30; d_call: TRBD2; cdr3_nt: TGTGCCTGGAGAGTGACTAGCGTTTACCAAGAGACCCAGTACTTC; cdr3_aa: CAWRVTSVYQETQYF